Below are 30 T cell receptor beta chains sequenced from a single sample in a study of PD-1 blockade in classical Hodgkin lymphoma. Each patient relapsed following autologous stem cell transplantation, and prior brentuximab vedotin exposure differed. Measured with immunoSEQ multiplex PCR; TCRdb has only the in-frame clones, and not every one. Of about 11,000 clones in the sample, approximately 77% were seen once. The material sequenced was peripheral blood mononuclear cells (PBMCs), taken at baseline. The receptors stem from a human donor with classical Hodgkin lymphoma.

As to this clone: Sequence at one end of the junction differs from germline and may be a read error. V is TRBV7-7 and J is TRBJ2-1, with a weak D call TRBD2 (5 bases). The germline CDR1 and CDR2 sequences are SSHAT and FNYEAQ (reference sequence). The CDR3 runs 13 residues. CDR3 in amino acids: CASSFMAGNEQFF. The CDR3 DNA is TGTGCTAGCAGCTTCATGGCGGGCAATGAGCAGTTCTTC.

V is TRBV7-2 and J is TRBJ1-1; D gene unclear. This CDR3 has 16 amino acids. Trimming took off 5 bases at V and 0 bases at J, with 16 bases between the two ends. The V gene's germline CDR1 is SGHTA and CDR2 FQGNSA. CDR3 nucleotide sequence: TGTGCCAGCAGCGAGCCAGATGGCGACATGAACACTGAAGCTTTCTTT. Amino acid sequence: CASSEPDGDMNTEAFF.

This clone showed up just a few times. The rearrangement uses TRBV11-1 and TRBJ2-1; D possibly uses TRBD1 or TRBD2 (5 bases each). Germline-derived CDR1 and CDR2 are SGHAT and FQDESV (reference sequence). Trimming took off 5 bases at V and 4 bases at J, with 12 bases between the two ends. CDR3 length: 14 residues. The CDR3 region is CASSRGRAYNEQFF. In DNA, the CDR3 is TGTGCCAGCAGCCGGGGCAGGGCTTACAATGAGCAGTTCTTC.

The genes are TRBV7-1 and TRBJ2-3, with D maybe TRBD2 (7 bases). TRBV7-1 is an open reading frame, and its role is uncertain. The CDR3 covers 14 residues. Trimming took off 4 bases at V and 2 bases at J, with 10 bases between the two ends. The DNA for the CDR3 is TGTGCCAGCAGCTTAGGGGGGGCCACAGATACGCAGTATTTT. Amino acids: CASSLGGATDTQYF.

On this clone itself: A far larger clone lies a single base away; this is likely a read error. Other DNA sequences in this sample translate to the same CDR3. This rearrangement joins TRBV11-3 to TRBJ1-1, with D unresolved. Germline lookup yields CDR1 SGHNT and CDR2 YENEEA. The CDR3 length is 13 residues. V was clipped by 5 bases and J by 6 bases, with 13 bases between them. The CDR3 sequence is CASSPGGISEAFF. For the CDR3, the DNA is TGTGCCAGCAGCCCTGGTGGCATCTCTGAAGCTTTCTTT. Combining the CDR3 with reference TRBV11-3 and TRBJ1-1 gives the whole variable domain EAGVVQSPRYKIIEKKQPVAFWCNPISGHNTLYWYLQNLGQGPELLIRYENEEAVDDSQLPKDRFSAERLKGVDSTLKIQPAELGDSAVYLCASSPGGISEAFFGQGTRLTVV.

This clone was recorded once. This chain joins TRBV5-1 and TRBJ2-3; TRBD2 matches 14 bases. Losses at the gene ends were 0 bases for V and 1 base for J; bases not matched to a gene: 4. Germline assignment: CDR1 SGHRS and CDR2 YFSETQ. The CDR3 has 18 residues. In DNA form, the CDR3 reads TGCGCCAGCAGCTTGGGACTAGCGGGGGGGCCGGGCACAGATACGCAGTATTTT. Amino acids: CASSLGLAGGPGTDTQYF.

The V call is TRBV7-6, the J call TRBJ1-1, with 7 bases identical to TRBD1. Losses at the gene ends were 4 bases for V and 0 bases for J; bases not matched to a gene: 8. The germline CDR1 and CDR2 sequences are SGHVS and FNYEAQ. The CDR3 has 16 amino acids. The DNA for the CDR3 is TGTGCCAGCAGCTCCGAGGCGACAGGGCTGAACACTGAAGCTTTCTTT. It is translated as CASSSEATGLNTEAFF.

This rearrangement joins TRBV7-8 to TRBJ1-1; D perhaps matches TRBD1 (6 bases). The V and J ends lost 5 bases and 6 bases respectively, with 13 bases between them. The CDR3 length is 13 residues. The germline CDR1 and CDR2 sequences are SGHVS and FQNEAQ. The CDR3, as DNA: TGTGCCAGCAGCCCTGGGGGCATCTCTGAAGCTTTCTTT. Translating gives CASSPGGISEAFF. The full variable domain, rest sourced from reference TRBV7-8 and TRBJ1-1, is GAGVSQSPRYKVAKRGQDVALRCDPISGHVSLFWYQQALGQGPEFLTYFQNEAQLDKSGLPSDRFFAERPEGSVSTLKIQRTQQEDSAVYLCASSPGGISEAFFGQGTRLTVV.

CDR3 coding DNA: TGTGCCAGCAGTCCTTCCGGGACAGTCCAAGAGACCCAGTACTTC. Translated: CASSPSGTVQETQYF. The chain uses TRBV28 and TRBJ2-5; 7 nucleotides line up with TRBD1. Per the germline V gene, CDR1 is MDHEN and CDR2 is SYDVKM. The junction had 7 bases not matched to a gene; V was cut back by 5 bases and J by 1 base. This CDR3 comprises 15 residues.

The genes are TRBV7-3 and TRBJ2-3; TRBD2 matches 8 bases. This CDR3 is 15 amino acids long. Germline V gene sequence: CDR1 SGHTA, CDR2 FQGTGA. V was clipped by 5 bases and J by 6 bases; unmatched bases: 10. The CDR3 coding sequence is TGTGCCAGCAGCCACGGGACTAGTGTGTCGGATACGCAGTATTTT. Its protein is CASSHGTSVSDTQYF.

This clone was picked up a small number of times. V and J are TRBV7-2 and TRBJ2-1; weak D call: TRBD2 (5 bases). The ends were cut back, 2 bases at V and 4 bases at J, with 12 bases in the middle. This CDR3 has 15 amino acids. Germline V gene lookup returns CDR1 SGHTA and CDR2 FQGNSA. The CDR3 DNA follows: TGTGCCAGCAGCTTAAAGGCTAGCATATACAATGAGCAGTTCTTC. It yields the protein CASSLKASIYNEQFF.

The chain recombines TRBV19 with TRBJ1-5, with D perhaps TRBD1 (6 bases). The CDR3 is 14 residues long. The V and J ends lost 6 bases and 3 bases respectively, with 12 bases between them. CDR1 is LNHDA, CDR2 SQIVND, per germline (reference sequence). The CDR3 region is CASRPDSFNQPQHF. The CDR3 DNA reads as TGTGCCAGTAGACCGGACAGTTTCAATCAGCCCCAGCATTTT.

The chain carries TRBV6-6 and TRBJ1-2, with no clear D. The CDR3 covers 14 residues. The V end lost 7 bases, the J end lost 8 bases, and 20 bases lay between the germline ends. Germline V CDR1 and CDR2: MNHNY, SVGAGI (reference sequence). Written as DNA, the CDR3 is TGTGCCAGCAAGATGGGAGGACGTACTAAGGGCTACACCTTC. Translating it yields CASKMGGRTKGYTF.

This sequence joins TRBV29-1 and TRBJ1-4; D may be TRBD1 (5 bases). V gave up 4 bases and J gave up 3 bases, with 12 bases separating them. This CDR3 is built from 14 residues. Germline V gene sequence: CDR1 SQVTM, CDR2 ANQGSEA. CDR3 sequence: CSVAEGIPNEKLFF. The CDR3 DNA sequence: TGCAGCGTTGCCGAGGGGATTCCTAATGAAAAACTGTTTTTT.

CDR3 residues: CACKRGTEAFF. The CDR3 DNA follows: TGTGCCTGTAAGAGGGGGACAGAAGCTTTCTTT. This chain links TRBV30 with TRBJ1-1; tentatively, D is TRBD1 (6 bases). The V gene's germline CDR1 is GTSNPN and CDR2 SVGIG (reference sequence). CDR3 length equals 11 residues. With 6 bases removed from V and 8 bases from J, the gap between germline ends came to 13 bases.

This clone is labeled medium-sized. The chain has TRBV19 and TRBJ1-2; a weak D match, TRBD1 (5 bases). Trimming stripped 9 bases from V and 0 bases from J, with 11 bases between. CDR3 length equals 13 residues. CDR1 LNHDA and CDR2 SQIVND come from the germline V gene (reference sequence). CDR3 loop: CASRDGPNYGYTF. The CDR3 coding sequence is TGTGCCAGCAGGGACGGGCCTAACTATGGCTACACCTTC.

V gene TRBV11-2 combines with J gene TRBJ1-1; weak D call: TRBD1 (6 bases). The V and J ends lost 5 bases and 3 bases respectively, with 13 bases between them. The CDR3 runs to 14 residues. CDR1 and CDR2 from the germline V gene are SGHAT and FQNNGV. DNA for the CDR3: TGTGCCAGCAGCCGGGGGGGGCAGGACACTGAAGCTTTCTTT. Protein: CASSRGGQDTEAFF.

This clone came up a few times. This chain links TRBV27 with TRBJ2-2; D remains unclear. From germline, CDR1 is MNHEY and CDR2 SMNVEV (reference sequence). V dropped 5 bases and J dropped 0 bases, with 10 bases sitting between them. CDR3 length: 15 residues. CDR3 DNA sequence: TGTGCCAGCAGTCCTTTCCGGTCGAACACCGGGGAGCTGTTTTTT. It translates to CASSPFRSNTGELFF.

The rearrangement joins TRBV6-5 to TRBJ1-2, with D uncertain. Trimming removed 4 bases at V and 8 bases at J, with 5 bases between. From germline, CDR1 is MNHEY and CDR2 SVGAGI. The CDR3 is 10 amino acids. DNA of the CDR3: TGTGCCAGCAGTTCCTGGGGCTACACCTTC. Translated: CASSSWGYTF.

This clone has a handful of counts. V is TRBV2 and J is TRBJ1-6; D is unresolved. Trimming took 0 bases from V and 18 from J, leaving 9 bases between them. The CDR3 is made up of 11 amino acids. Germline-derived CDR1 and CDR2 are SNHLY and FYNNEI. The CDR3 bases are TGTGCCAGCAGTGAAGCCGGTCAGAACCACTTT. This gives the protein CASSEAGQNHF.

The count of this clone is one. The rearrangement uses TRBV7-2 and TRBJ1-2; D is ambiguous. The germline V gene has CDR1 SGHTA and CDR2 FQGNSA. There are 16 residues in the CDR3. V was shortened by 5 bases and J by 2 bases, with 18 bases between the two germline ends. CDR3: CASSATLGRLNYGYTF. The CDR3 DNA reads as TGTGCCAGCAGCGCCACCTTGGGCAGGCTCAACTATGGCTACACCTTC.

The chain combines TRBV6-6 with TRBJ2-5; 7 bases align to TRBD1. V shed 4 bases, J shed 6 bases, and the junction held 8 bases outside the gene matches. CDR3 length: 14 residues. CDR1 and CDR2 (germline): MNHNY, SVGAGI (reference sequence). CDR3 sequence (DNA): TGTGCCAGCAGTTGGGATAGCAGGGGGAAGACCCAGTACTTC. Translating it yields CASSWDSRGKTQYF.

The chain has TRBV18 and TRBJ1-6; tentatively, D is TRBD1 (6 bases). Germline V gene sequence: CDR1 KGHSH, CDR2 LQKENI. Trimming cost V 6 bases and J 0 bases, with 9 bases left between them. The CDR3 runs 15 residues. The CDR3 reads CASSQGSSYNSPLHF. As DNA, the CDR3 is TGTGCCAGCTCGCAGGGGAGCTCCTATAATTCACCCCTCCACTTT.

By its share, this clone is medium-sized. This chain uses TRBV6-5 with TRBJ1-2; D might be TRBD1 (6 bases). Per germline, CDR1 MNHEY and CDR2 SVGAGI. The CDR3 length is 12 residues. Trimming cost V 7 bases and J 8 bases, with 14 bases left between them. CDR3 nucleotide sequence: TGTGCCAGCAAGGGAGGGGGTAGGGGCTACACCTTC. Translated, it gives CASKGGGRGYTF.

This clone was detected once. This chain joins TRBV9 and TRBJ2-7, with D perhaps matching TRBD2 (5 bases). The CDR3 runs 15 residues. Germline CDR1 and CDR2: SGDLS and YYNGEE. Trimming took off 0 bases at V and 3 bases at J, with 13 bases between the two ends. The DNA for the CDR3 is TGTGCCAGCAGCGTAGCCACTAGTGAGGTCTACGAGCAGTACTTC. The encoded protein is CASSVATSEVYEQYF.

The chain is built from TRBV5-4 and TRBJ1-2; a weak D match, TRBD1 (5 bases). This CDR3 is 13 amino acids long. V gave up 3 bases and J gave up 1 base, with 7 bases separating them. Germline CDR1 and CDR2: SGHNT and YYREEE (reference sequence). CDR3 coding DNA: TGTGCCAGCAGCTACGACAGTAACTATGGCTACACCTTC. Amino acid sequence: CASSYDSNYGYTF.

Concerning this clone: Compared with germline, one end of the junction differs, possibly owing to a read error. The chain combines TRBV6-6 with TRBJ2-1; 8 bases match TRBD2. The CDR3 spans 13 residues. The germline V gene encodes CDR1 MNHNY and CDR2 SVGAGI (reference sequence). The CDR3 reads CASRPGGSDEQFF. The DNA of the CDR3 is TGCGCCAGCAGGCCGGGAGGGTCGGATGAGCAGTTCTTC.

By frequency in the sample, this clone is medium-sized (0.01 to 0.1%). The chain uses TRBV27 and TRBJ2-7, with no clear D. V was clipped by 6 bases and J by 6 bases, with 15 bases between them. The CDR3 runs 13 residues. Germline assignment: CDR1 MNHEY and CDR2 SMNVEV (reference sequence). CDR3 sequence (DNA): TGTGCCAGCAGCCCAACGCGGTCTAGCGAGCAGTACGTC. It translates to CASSPTRSSEQYV.

The genes are TRBV5-6 and TRBJ2-3, with 7 bases aligning to TRBD2. J gave up 2 bases and V 4 bases, and 7 bases lay outside the gene matches. This CDR3 comprises 15 residues. Germline CDR1 SGHDT, CDR2 YYEEEE. The CDR3 DNA sequence: TGTGCCAGCAGCCCCCGGGGGGAACTCACAGATACGCAGTATTTT. Protein product: CASSPRGELTDTQYF. Full variable domain (missing parts from reference TRBV5-6 and TRBJ2-3): DAGVTQSPTHLIKTRGQQVTLRCSPKSGHDTVSWYQQALGQGPQFIFQYYEEEERQRGNFPDRFSGHQFPNYSSELNVNALLLGDSALYLCASSPRGELTDTQYFGPGTRLTVL.

This sequence joins TRBV7-2 and TRBJ1-1; D may be TRBD1 (5 bases). Trimming took 1 base from V and 0 from J, leaving 9 bases between them. The CDR3 consists of 15 residues. The germline V gene has CDR1 SGHTA and CDR2 FQGNSA. CDR3 protein: CASSLEGRLNTEAFF. For the CDR3, the DNA is TGTGCCAGCAGCTTAGAGGGGCGGCTGAACACTGAAGCTTTCTTT.